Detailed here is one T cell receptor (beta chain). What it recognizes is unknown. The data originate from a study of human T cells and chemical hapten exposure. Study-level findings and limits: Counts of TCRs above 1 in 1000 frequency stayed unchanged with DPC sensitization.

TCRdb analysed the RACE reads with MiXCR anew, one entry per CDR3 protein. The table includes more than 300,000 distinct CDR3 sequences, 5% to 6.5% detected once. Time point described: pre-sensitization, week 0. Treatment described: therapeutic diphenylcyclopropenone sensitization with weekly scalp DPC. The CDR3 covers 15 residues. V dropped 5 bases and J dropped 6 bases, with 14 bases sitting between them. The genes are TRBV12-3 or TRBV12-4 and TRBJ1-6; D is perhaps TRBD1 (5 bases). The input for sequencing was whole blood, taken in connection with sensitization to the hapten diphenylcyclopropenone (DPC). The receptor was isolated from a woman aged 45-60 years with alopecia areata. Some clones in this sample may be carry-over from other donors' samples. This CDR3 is CASSPDGGINSPLHF. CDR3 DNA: TGTGCCAGCAGTCCGGACGGGGGAATTAATTCACCCCTCCACTTT.